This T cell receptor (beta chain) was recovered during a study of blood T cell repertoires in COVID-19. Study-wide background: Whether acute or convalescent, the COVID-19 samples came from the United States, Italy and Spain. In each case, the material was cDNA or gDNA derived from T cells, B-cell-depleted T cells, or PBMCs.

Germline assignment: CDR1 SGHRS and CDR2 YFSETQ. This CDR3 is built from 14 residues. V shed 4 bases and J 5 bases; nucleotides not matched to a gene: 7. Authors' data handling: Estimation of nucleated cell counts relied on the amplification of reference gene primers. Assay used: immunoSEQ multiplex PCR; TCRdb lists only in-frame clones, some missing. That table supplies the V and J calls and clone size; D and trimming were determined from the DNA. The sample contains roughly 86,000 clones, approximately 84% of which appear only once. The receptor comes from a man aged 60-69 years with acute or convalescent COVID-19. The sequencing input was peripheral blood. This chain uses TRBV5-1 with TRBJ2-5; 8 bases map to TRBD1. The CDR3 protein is CASSPQGAEETQYF. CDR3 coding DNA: TGCGCCAGCAGCCCCCAGGGGGCGGAGGAGACCCAGTACTTC.